Listed below are T cell receptor beta chains from one sample, sequenced in a study of early T cells in non-severe SARS-CoV-2 infection. TCRdb reprocessed the 5' RACE reads via MiXCR and lists one record per CDR3 protein. The sample gives almost 85,000 distinct CDR3 sequences, about 12% of which show up once; under 3% is in the top ten. Sequenced material: whole blood. These receptors originate from an adult who was a healthcare worker with PCR-confirmed SARS-CoV-2 infection or an uninfected control (not recorded which). CDR3s include the opening cysteine and the closing phenylalanine or tryptophan. D genes are given only for firm matches.

>TRBV7-6|-|TRBJ2-3
CASSLEAHLRGRDTQYF
>TRBV6-6|-|TRBJ2-7
CATHHEGPLYSYEQYF
>TRBV7-2|-|TRBJ2-5
CASSLDPGSAQETQYF
>TRBV30|TRBD1|TRBJ1-1
CAWGTGAHEAFF
>TRBV29-1|TRBD1|TRBJ2-3
CSGNRGGPDTQYF
>TRBV12-3/TRBV12-4|TRBD1|TRBJ1-5
CASKATGGGQPQHF
>TRBV7-3|TRBD2|TRBJ2-1
CASSLDRAGGRNEQFF
>TRBV11-2|-|TRBJ2-7
CASSFAGYEQYF
>TRBV12-3/TRBV12-4|-|TRBJ1-6
CASSFRGISPLHF
>TRBV7-2|-|TRBJ1-1
CASSSRDTSWGTEAFF
>TRBV7-9|-|TRBJ2-7
CASSGTIYEQYF
>TRBV2|-|TRBJ1-1
CASSWDFRNTEAFF
>TRBV27|-|TRBJ2-7
CASSLSGGTAYEQYF
>TRBV21-1|-|TRBJ2-1
CASSKAVDREEFF
>TRBV12-5|-|TRBJ2-3
CASGLALGKPIADTQYF
>TRBV7-9|-|TRBJ2-7
CASSDGRYEQYF
>TRBV29-1|-|TRBJ1-1
CSAHKTGRFGNTEAFF
>TRBV7-3|-|TRBJ2-1
CASSFTKSNEQFF
>TRBV29-1|-|TRBJ2-2
CSVGQSANTGELFF
>TRBV11-2|TRBD1|TRBJ2-3
CASSGQGVGTDTQYF
>TRBV7-9|-|TRBJ2-5
CASSPRQLQETQYF
>TRBV25-1|-|TRBJ1-6
CASSGSISPLHF
>TRBV7-8|-|TRBJ1-1
CASSFESTNTEAFF
>TRBV6-2/TRBV6-3|TRBD1|TRBJ2-3
CASSYRTGRDTQYF
>TRBV12-3/TRBV12-4|-|TRBJ2-7
CASSLVGGLSYEQYF
>TRBV12-3/TRBV12-4|-|TRBJ2-2
CASSFMGGTNTGELFF
>TRBV7-9|TRBD1|TRBJ2-7
CASSPGAGTGGVQYF
>TRBV14|-|TRBJ1-3
CASSQVVPVGNTIYF
>TRBV12-3/TRBV12-4|-|TRBJ1-1
CASSLEGNTEAFF
>TRBV7-9|-|TRBJ2-1
CATRTEQFF
>TRBV20-1|TRBD2|TRBJ2-5
CSAPTSGRETQYF
>TRBV4-1|TRBD1|TRBJ2-7
CASSQGKGQSYEQYF
>TRBV10-3|TRBD1|TRBJ1-4
CAISGQGATNEKLFF
>TRBV7-9|-|TRBJ2-2
CASSLGDDRLNTGELFF
>TRBV27|-|TRBJ2-4
CASSPGRAKNIQYF
>TRBV5-1|-|TRBJ2-6
CASSPQGPSSGANVLTF
>TRBV7-7|-|TRBJ2-7
CASSLVPGESHEQYF
>TRBV29-1|-|TRBJ2-6
CSVASGANVLTF
>TRBV28|-|TRBJ1-1
CATRGQPEAFF
>TRBV20-1|-|TRBJ2-1
CSARDLSGQFF
>TRBV3-1|TRBD2|TRBJ2-5
CASSRPGLEETQYF
>TRBV11-2|-|TRBJ1-5
CASSSGREKEQPQHF
>TRBV24-1|-|TRBJ2-1
CATSDLKGPASEQFF
>TRBV5-1|TRBD1|TRBJ2-7
CASSPDRGVIEQYF